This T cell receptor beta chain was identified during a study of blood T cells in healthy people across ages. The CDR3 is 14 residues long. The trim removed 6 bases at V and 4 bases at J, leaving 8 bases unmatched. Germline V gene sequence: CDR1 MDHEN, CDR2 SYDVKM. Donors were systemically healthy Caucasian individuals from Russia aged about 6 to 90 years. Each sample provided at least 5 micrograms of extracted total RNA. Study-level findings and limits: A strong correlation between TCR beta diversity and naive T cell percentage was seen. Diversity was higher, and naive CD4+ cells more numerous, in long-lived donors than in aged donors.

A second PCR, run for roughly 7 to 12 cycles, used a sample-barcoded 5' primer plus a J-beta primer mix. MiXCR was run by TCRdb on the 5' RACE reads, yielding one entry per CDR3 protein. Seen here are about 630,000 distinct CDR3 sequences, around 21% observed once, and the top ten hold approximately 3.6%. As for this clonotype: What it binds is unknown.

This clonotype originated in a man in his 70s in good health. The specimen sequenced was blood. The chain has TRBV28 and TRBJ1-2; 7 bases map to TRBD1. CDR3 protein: CASRPLDRAYGYTF. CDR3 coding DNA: TGTGCCAGCAGACCTCTTGACAGGGCCTATGGCTACACCTTC.